The T cell receptor beta chain under discussion was sequenced for a study of regulatory T cells in long-lasting Graves disease. Building of the TCR beta libraries involved iRepertoire HTBI primers and Arm-PCR of CDR3 regions. From the multiplex PCR reads, TCRdb called clonotypes with MiXCR, one entry per CDR3 protein. The repertoire includes 550,000 to 700,000 distinct CDR3 sequences, about 16% of them detected once, and around 11% sits in the top ten. Germline V CDR1 and CDR2: DFQATT, SNEGSKA (reference sequence). Trimming removed 0 bases at V and 8 bases at J, with 19 bases between. The CDR3 has 15 residues. Of note for this clonotype: Its target is unknown.

Notes on the study in general: With persistent disease, TRBV28, TRBJ1-2 and TRBJ2-5 were the favored segments.

Noted time point: newly diagnosed GD, antithyroid drugs for less than 3 months. Isolated PBMC RNA provided the starting material for the TCR library. These same data were also listed under a study on T cells in Graves' hyperthyroidism and ophthalmopathy. That work adds: Hyperthyroidism of Graves' type that showed no ophthalmopathy progression within 18 months was stable. These patients, aged 18 to 65, had recently diagnosed hyperthyroidism lasting under 2 months. Ophthalmopathy could be told apart from stable hyperthyroidism with a 13 V-J model.

This specimen consisted of peripheral blood mononuclear cells (PBMCs), obtained at new diagnosis, from a patient treated with antithyroid drugs. This sequence joins TRBV20-1 and TRBJ1-2; no firm D call. The clonotype originates from a man aged 18 to 29 with Graves disease. The CDR3 loop is CSARDYRRPDGGYTF. CDR3 nucleotide sequence: TGCAGTGCTAGAGATTATCGGAGACCCGATGGCGGCTACACCTTC.